One T cell receptor (beta chain) is described in this entry. Its antigen is as yet unknown. The sample comes from a study of cytomegalovirus exposure and HLA in healthy donors. PCR involved 60 Vbeta and 13 Jbeta primers. Assay used: immunoSEQ multiplex PCR; TCRdb lists only in-frame clones, some missing. The sample lists 150,000 to 200,000 clones; 80% to 85% were seen once. Broader study findings: Presence/absence analyses supposed approximately even sequencing depth among donors.

This CDR3 spans 14 amino acids. Germline V gene lookup returns CDR1 WNHNN and CDR2 SYGVQD (reference sequence). The J segment lost 5 bases and the V segment lost 10 bases, leaving 7 bases of the junction unmatched. Each of the donors was a healthy bone marrow donor. The sequence derives from a man aged 50-60 years in good health and CMV-seropositive. The chain joins TRBV10-1 to TRBJ2-1; TRBD2 aligns across 11 bases. Sequenced sample: PBMCs. Here the CDR3 reads CANLPGLADNEQFF. In DNA, the CDR3 is TGCGCCAATTTACCGGGACTAGCGGACAATGAGCAGTTCTTC.